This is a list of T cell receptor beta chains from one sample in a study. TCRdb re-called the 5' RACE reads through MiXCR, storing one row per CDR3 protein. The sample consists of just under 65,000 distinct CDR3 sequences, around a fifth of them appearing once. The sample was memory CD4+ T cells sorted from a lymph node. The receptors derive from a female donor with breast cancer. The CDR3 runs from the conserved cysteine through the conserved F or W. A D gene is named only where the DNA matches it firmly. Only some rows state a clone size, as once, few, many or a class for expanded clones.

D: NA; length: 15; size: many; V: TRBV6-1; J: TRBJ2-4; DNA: TGTGCCAGCAGTGAAAACCAGGGATGGAAAAACATTCAGTACTTC; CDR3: CASSENQGWKNIQYF
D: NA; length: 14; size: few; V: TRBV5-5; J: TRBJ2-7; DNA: TGTGCCAGCAGGGACGGCAGGGGCGTCTACGAGCAGTACTTC; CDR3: CASRDGRGVYEQYF
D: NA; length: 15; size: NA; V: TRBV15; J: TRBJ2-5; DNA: TGTGCCACCAGCAGGTATTTCCCTGGCGGAGAGACCCAGTACTTC; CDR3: CATSRYFPGGETQYF
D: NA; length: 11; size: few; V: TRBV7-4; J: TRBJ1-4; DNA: TGTGCCAGCAGCTTACGGGAGGCACTGTTTTTT; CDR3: CASSLREALFF
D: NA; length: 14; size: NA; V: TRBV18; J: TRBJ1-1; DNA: TGTGCCAGCTCACCCCCCGGGGGTTACACTGAAGCTTTCTTT; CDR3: CASSPPGGYTEAFF
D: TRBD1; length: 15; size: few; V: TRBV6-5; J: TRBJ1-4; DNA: TGTGCCAGCAGTGAAACCGGGACAGGGTTTGAAAAACTGTTTTTT; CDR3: CASSETGTGFEKLFF
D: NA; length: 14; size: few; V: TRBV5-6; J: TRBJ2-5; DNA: TGTGCCAGCAGCGCCACAACTACAACAGAGACCCAGTACTTC; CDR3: CASSATTTTETQYF
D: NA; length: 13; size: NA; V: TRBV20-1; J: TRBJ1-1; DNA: TGCAGTGCTCCACCACCGGGTAACACTGAAGCTTTCTTT; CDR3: CSAPPPGNTEAFF
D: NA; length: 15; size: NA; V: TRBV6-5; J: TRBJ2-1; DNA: TGTGCCAGCAGTTACGCGGAAGTCTTCCGGGGTGAGCAGTTCTTC; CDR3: CASSYAEVFRGEQFF
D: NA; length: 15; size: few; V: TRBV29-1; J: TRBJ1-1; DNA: TGCAGCGCAGGGGCGGGGTGGGGGATGAACACTGAAGCTTTCTTT; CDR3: CSAGAGWGMNTEAFF
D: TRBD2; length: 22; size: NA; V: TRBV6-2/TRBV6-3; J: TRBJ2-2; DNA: TGTGCCAGCAGGACCAGGCGACTAGCGGGAACCCTGGGGGTTGTTTTCACCGGGGAGCTGTTTTTT; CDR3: CASRTRRLAGTLGVVFTGELFF
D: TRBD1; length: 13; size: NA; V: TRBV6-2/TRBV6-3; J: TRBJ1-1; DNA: TGTGCCAGCAGCGCCGGGACAGGGGGCGAAGCTTTCTTT; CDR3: CASSAGTGGEAFF
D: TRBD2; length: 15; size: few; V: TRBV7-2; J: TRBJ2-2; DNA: TGTGCCAGCAGCGCTAGCGGGAGTTGGACCGGGGAGCTGTTTTTT; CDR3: CASSASGSWTGELFF
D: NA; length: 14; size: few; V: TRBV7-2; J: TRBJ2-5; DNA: TGTGCCAGCAGCGCCCGGGACAACGTCGGGACCCAGTACTTC; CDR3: CASSARDNVGTQYF
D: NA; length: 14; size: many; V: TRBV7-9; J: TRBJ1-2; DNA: TGTGCCAGCAGCTTAGTAACGGATGGGAGAGGCTACACCTTC; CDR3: CASSLVTDGRGYTF
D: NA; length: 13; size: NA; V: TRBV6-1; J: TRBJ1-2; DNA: TGTGCCAGCACTATAGACATATACTATGGCTACACCTTC; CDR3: CASTIDIYYGYTF
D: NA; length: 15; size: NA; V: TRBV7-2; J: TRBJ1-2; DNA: TGTGCCAGCAGCTTCGGAGACCAGAGTTACGGTGGCTACACCTTC; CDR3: CASSFGDQSYGGYTF
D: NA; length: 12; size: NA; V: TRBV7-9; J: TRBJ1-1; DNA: TGTGCCAGCAGCGAGACTGGACAGGAAGCTTTCTTT; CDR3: CASSETGQEAFF
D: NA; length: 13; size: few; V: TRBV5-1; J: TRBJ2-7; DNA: TGCGCCAGCAGGAGGGACGGAGCAGGCGAGCAGTACTTC; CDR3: CASRRDGAGEQYF
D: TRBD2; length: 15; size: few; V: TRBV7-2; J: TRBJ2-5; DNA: TGTGCCAGCGGAACCCCCCGACTAGCGGGGGAGACCCGGTACTTC; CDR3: CASGTPRLAGETRYF
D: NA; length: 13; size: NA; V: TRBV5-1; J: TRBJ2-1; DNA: TGCGCCAGCAGCTTGTTAGGTAGCGGTGAGCAGTTCTTC; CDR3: CASSLLGSGEQFF
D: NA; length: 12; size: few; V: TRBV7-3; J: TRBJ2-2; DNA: TGTGCCAGCAGCCCAACAGGGCGGGAGCTGTTTTTT; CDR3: CASSPTGRELFF
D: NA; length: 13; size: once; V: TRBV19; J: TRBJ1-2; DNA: TGTGCCAGTAGTACGAAGGACGGGTATGGCTACACCTTC; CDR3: CASSTKDGYGYTF
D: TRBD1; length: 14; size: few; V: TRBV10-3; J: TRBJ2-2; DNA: TGTGCCATCAAGGGACAGGGTCGACCCGGGGAGCTGTTTTTT; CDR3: CAIKGQGRPGELFF
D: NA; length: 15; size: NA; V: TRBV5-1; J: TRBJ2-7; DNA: TGCGCCAGCAGCCCAGGGGCGGGACAAGCCTACGAGCAGTACTTC; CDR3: CASSPGAGQAYEQYF